This T cell receptor beta chain was observed in a study of blood T cells in healthy people across ages (dated by TCRdb to about 2015). About the study as a whole: In model experiments, template switching captured roughly one uniquely barcoded TCR beta cDNA molecule for every two T cells. The study analyzed two additional independent replicas of 1 million unique cDNA reads from the same blood draw for two donors, one aged 18 to 30 and one aged 80 or older. The study measured age-related changes in TCR beta repertoire diversity using deep sequencing normalized with unique cDNA molecular identifiers. Donors were grouped into four age groups: young (average about 15 years), middle-aged (around 39), aged (about 60) and long-lived (approximately 75). Points the paper makes about the study in general: There was a strong correlation between observed TCR beta diversity and the percentage of naive T cells measured by flow cytometry. Because donor CMV infection status was unknown, age-related changes in expanded clonotypes were potentially confounded. Compared with the aged group, the long-lived group had more naive CD4+ T cells, fewer expanded clones and increased TCR diversity, suggesting age selection. Observed TCR beta diversity per million T cells fell roughly linearly with age, and a significant reduction was already apparent by age around 39. Since profiling was done on bulk unsorted PBMCs, naive and antigen-experienced compartments could not be conclusively compared. Total diversity estimates from one million sequenced T cells were considered lower bounds and underestimates.

Donors were 40 or so systemically healthy Caucasian individuals from Russia aged roughly 6 to 95 years. Ten milliliters of peripheral blood were drawn from each donor into EDTA-treated Vacutainer tubes. Ficoll-Paque density-gradient centrifugation was used to isolate PBMCs, with at least 7 million per sample. Trizol reagent was used to extract total RNA from PBMCs, with at least 5 micrograms per sample. The percentages of naive CD45RAhigh/CD27high T cells were determined by flow cytometry on a PBMC aliquot from every donor. V is cut by 0 bases and J by 8 bases, and the space between the germline ends is 12 bases. From the cysteine up to the phenylalanine, the CDR3 has a length of 14 residues. The kept DNA is CDR3 alone, 42 bases in frame from the first base. Per the germline V gene, SGHRS is the CDR1 and YFSETQ is the CDR2. Library method: 5' RACE. The listed sequencing device is Illumina HiSeq 2500. A second roughly 6 to 12 cycle PCR used a sample-barcoded 5' primer and a J-beta primer mix. Each TCR beta cDNA molecule received a unique molecular identifier from a template-switch 5' adaptor carrying 12 random nucleotides. Each sample yielded at least 2.5 million CDR3-containing paired-end reads. All of the RNA was converted into first-strand cDNA using the Mint cDNA synthesis kit, with a TRBC-specific oligonucleotide serving as the primer. Following uracil-DNA glycosylase treatment, a first 18-cycle PCR with universal primers M1SS and BC2_uni_R was performed on all cDNA. In the authors' own workflow: Normalization of each sample was performed by random selection of 1 million high-quality reads, each carrying a distinct molecular identifier. Instead of being binned into consensus sequences, reads that shared molecular identifiers were thrown out. MiTCR, with a Q25 quality threshold and the strictest error-elimination algorithm, was used for CDR3 identification, clonotype clustering and error correction. A nonparametric unseen species model with Euler transformation was used to estimate lower-bound total TCR beta diversity. TCRdb reanalyzed the raw reads on its own, using fastp at Q25 for trimming and MiXCR for clone calling, and kept in-frame beta chains. Duplicate CDR3 protein sequences are folded into a single record with the most common DNA and genes. TCRdb assigned the V and J calls; the authors' analysis was not used. This sample gives fewer than 600,000 distinct CDR3 sequences in total; about 27% of them show up just once. 3.6% of the sample is in the top ten clones.

About this clonotype itself: Its antigen is currently not known. No base quality values were provided; no much bigger clone lies one nucleotide off.

This sample was shared with a second study, whose subject was T cells of mothers and their children. According to the second study: The donors were nine systemically healthy Caucasian individuals, made up of three mothers and their six children. cDNA synthesis consumed the entire amount of extracted RNA, loaded at approximately 1.4 ug RNA in each 15 ul reaction. In the second PCR, the M1S primer added sample barcodes and 2-4 random nucleotides. More than 9 million TCR beta CDR3 reads were obtained from each mother, and roughly 3 million reads were obtained from each child. TCR recombination output is similarly shaped by thymic selection in related and unrelated pairs, with a minor effect exerted by inherited differences. Normalized repertoire overlap was always slightly but never significantly higher in related than unrelated mother-child pairs. No persistent microchimeric T cell clones were detected, at a sensitivity of roughly 93 clones per million clonotypes. In the study, deep NGS was used to compare the TCR beta repertoires of mothers and children, and features distinguishing related mother-child pairs from unrelated individuals were sought. The mean age was roughly 40 +/- 4 years for the mothers and roughly 10 +/- 4 years for the children. After adapter ligation was performed with NEBNext reagents, the libraries were sequenced on an Illumina HiSeq 2000 with 100+100 nt paired-end reads. To avoid cross-contamination, the mother libraries and the child libraries were prepared a month apart and sequenced in separate runs. For each donor, somewhere between roughly 500,000 and 2,100,000 distinct TCR beta clonotypes were identified. Naive TCR beta clonotypes were estimated from low-frequency clonotypes matched to each donor's FACS-determined naive share, without sorting.

The source of this sequence is a boy aged 2 to 10 in good health. The sequenced sample consisted of blood. The V and J segments used are TRBV5-1 and TRBJ2-4; TRBD1 might be the D gene, on 5 matching bases. At the DNA level, the sequence is TGCGCCAGCAGCTTGGTCCCAGGGAATGACATTCAGTACTTC. This translates into CASSLVPGNDIQYF.